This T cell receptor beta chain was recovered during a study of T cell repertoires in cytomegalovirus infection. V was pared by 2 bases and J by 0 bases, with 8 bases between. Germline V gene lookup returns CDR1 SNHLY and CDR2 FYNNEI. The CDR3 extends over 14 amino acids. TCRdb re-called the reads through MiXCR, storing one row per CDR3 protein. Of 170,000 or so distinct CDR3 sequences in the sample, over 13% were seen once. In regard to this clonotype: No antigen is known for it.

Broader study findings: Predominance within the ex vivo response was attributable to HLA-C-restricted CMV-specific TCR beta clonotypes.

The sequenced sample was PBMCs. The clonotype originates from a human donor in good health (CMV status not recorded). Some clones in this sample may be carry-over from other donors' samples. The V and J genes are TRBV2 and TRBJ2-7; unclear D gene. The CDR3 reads CASSENGPSYEQYF. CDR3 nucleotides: TGTGCCAGCAGTGAAAATGGACCCTCCTACGAGCAGTACTTC.